Shown below are 12 T cell receptor beta chains from a single sample sequenced in a study of technical replicates of blood from several donors. TCRdb's copy holds only in-frame clones and misses some; the assay was immunoSEQ multiplex PCR. The table shows about 64,000 clones, with approximately 86% occurring only once. The specimen sequenced was PBMCs. The receptors originated from a human donor in good health. Some clones in this sample may be carry-over from other donors' samples.

The table lists this clone with a count of one. CDR3: CSVRVSYNEQFF. The CDR3 DNA sequence: TGCAGCGTGAGGGTATCCTACAATGAGCAGTTCTTC. J is TRBJ2-1 and V is TRBV29-1, with D possibly being TRBD2 (5 bases). CDR3 length: 12 amino acids. Germline loops: CDR1 SQVTM, CDR2 ANQGSEA. Trimming removed 6 bases at V and 1 base at J, with 7 bases between.

In its sample, this clone was seen a few times. This chain joins TRBV2 and TRBJ1-5, with D unresolved. Germline V gives CDR1 SNHLY, CDR2 FYNNEI. V gave up 5 bases and J gave up 3 bases, with 5 bases separating them. The CDR3 is 12 residues long. The CDR3 loop is CASSRYNQPQHF. As DNA, the CDR3 is TGTGCCAGCAGTCGGTACAATCAGCCCCAGCATTTT.

The chain uses TRBV19 and TRBJ1-2; TRBD1 is a possible D gene (5 bases). This CDR3 comprises 14 residues. V lost 0 bases to trimming and J lost 5 bases, with 10 bases between them. Germline V CDR1 and CDR2: LNHDA, SQIVND (reference sequence). CDR3 amino acids: CASSIEAGLYGYTF. CDR3 sequence (DNA): TGTGCCAGTAGTATAGAGGCAGGGCTTTATGGCTACACCTTC.

The chain couples TRBV5-6 to TRBJ1-5; 7 bases are a match to TRBD1. V gave up 4 bases and J gave up 6 bases; unmatched junction bases: 4. The germline V gene has CDR1 SGHDT and CDR2 YYEEEE. There are 13 residues in the CDR3. CDR3 loop: CASSATGTQPQHF. The DNA of the CDR3 is TGTGCCAGCAGCGCGACAGGGACTCAGCCCCAGCATTTT.

This clone was observed once. The chain has TRBV13 and TRBJ2-1; 12 bases map to TRBD2. The CDR3 runs to 17 residues. V shed 4 bases, J shed 4 bases, and the junction held 8 bases outside the gene matches. CDR1 and CDR2 from the germline V gene are PRHDT and FYEKMQ (reference sequence). The CDR3 DNA sequence: TGTGCCAGCAGCTACCTAGCGGGAGGGCCGAAGTACAATGAGCAGTTCTTC. Translation gives CASSYLAGGPKYNEQFF.

This chain links TRBV5-4 with TRBJ1-3; a weak D match, TRBD1 (6 bases). The CDR3 runs 17 residues. Germline V gene lookup returns CDR1 SGHNT and CDR2 YYREEE (reference sequence). The V end lost 1 base, the J end lost 0 bases, and 14 bases lay between the germline ends. The CDR3 DNA follows: TGTGCCAGCAGCTTGAACAGGGTCAGTAACTCTGGAAACACCATATATTTT. Translating it yields CASSLNRVSNSGNTIYF.

The gene calls are TRBV9 and TRBJ2-2, with TRBD1 matching over 7 bases. Germline V lookup: CDR1 SGDLS, CDR2 YYNGEE. The CDR3 spans 15 residues. Germline trimming cut 3 bases from V and 6 bases from J; bases unmatched to any gene: 8. The CDR3 DNA reads as TGTGCCAGCAGCGCAAGGACAGGTGGGGCCGGGGAGCTGTTTTTT. Protein sequence: CASSARTGGAGELFF. Based on the CDR3 plus reference TRBV9 and TRBJ2-2, the full variable domain is DSGVTQTPKHLITATGQRVTLRCSPRSGDLSVYWYQQSLDQGLQFLIQYYNGEERAKGNILERFSAQQFPDLHSELNLSSLELGDSALYFCASSARTGGAGELFFGEGSRLTVL.

The V and J genes are TRBV4-1 and TRBJ2-1; D remains ambiguous. CDR1 MGHRA and CDR2 YSYEKL come from the germline V gene. The CDR3 is 15 residues long. With 0 bases removed from V and 4 bases from J, the gap between germline ends came to 10 bases. CDR3 in amino acids: CASSQERNRYNEQFF. CDR3 sequence (DNA): TGCGCCAGCAGCCAAGAAAGAAACAGATACAATGAGCAGTTCTTC.

The chain combines TRBV4-3 with TRBJ1-4, with D possibly TRBD1 on 6 matching bases. From germline, CDR1 is LGHNA and CDR2 YSLEER. The V end was cut by 3 bases, the J end by 7 bases, with 18 bases between. This CDR3 comprises 16 residues. The CDR3 coding sequence is TGCGCCAGCAGCCATGTAACAGGGAGTGGTAGTGAAAAACTGTTTTTT. It is translated as CASSHVTGSGSEKLFF.

V is TRBV5-6 and J is TRBJ2-1; 7 nucleotides match TRBD1. This CDR3 is built from 18 residues. The germline gives CDR1 SGHDT, CDR2 YYEEEE. The ends lost 3 bases at V and 4 bases at J; junction bases unmatched: 16. CDR3 nucleotides: TGTGCCAGCAGCTCGAGCCCGGGGACAGCCCAGCGGTACAATGAGCAGTTCTTC. Translated: CASSSSPGTAQRYNEQFF.

This rearrangement joins TRBV27 to TRBJ2-1, with 7 bases aligning to TRBD1. V was pared by 6 bases and J by 9 bases, with 2 bases of the junction left unmatched. This CDR3 has 11 amino acids. The V gene's germline CDR1 is MNHEY and CDR2 SMNVEV (reference sequence). This CDR3 reads CASRTGTEQFF. The CDR3 region has the DNA TGTGCCAGCAGGACAGGGACTGAGCAGTTCTTC.

The rearrangement uses TRBV6-4 and TRBJ2-3; D ambiguous. The CDR3 loop spans 13 amino acids. Per germline, CDR1 MRHNA and CDR2 SNTAGT. Trimming stripped 5 bases from V and 3 bases from J, with 9 bases between. DNA of the CDR3: TGTGCCAGCAGTCAGGCCGAAACAGATACGCAGTATTTT. Its translation is CASSQAETDTQYF.